These 9 T cell receptor beta chains share one sample of origin, sequenced in a study of breast tumors, draining lymph nodes, adjacent tissues. Samples came from axillary lymph nodes draining the breast cancer. MiXCR, applied by TCRdb to the multiplex PCR reads, yields one record per CDR3 protein. In the table there are some 170,000 distinct CDR3 sequences, 30% to 35% of which are singletons. The specimen was axillary lymph node tissue. Receptors were obtained from a female donor with breast cancer. Some clones in this sample may be carry-over from other donors' samples.

This clonotype has at least ten counts. The chain combines TRBV6-5 with TRBJ1-5; weak D call: TRBD1 (5 bases). The germline CDR1 and CDR2 sequences are MNHEY and SVGAGI. The CDR3 loop spans 15 amino acids. V was trimmed by 6 bases and J by 7 bases, leaving 19 bases between them. CDR3: CASSATAGAQQPQHF. CDR3 DNA: TGTGCCAGCAGCGCGACCGCCGGGGCGCAGCAGCCCCAGCATTTT.

This clonotype was recorded many times. V gene TRBV9 combines with J gene TRBJ2-1, with 11 nucleotides matching TRBD2. Trimming at V came to 3 bases and at J to 4 bases, leaving 3 bases not matched to a gene. This CDR3 is built from 15 residues. Germline CDR1 reads SGDLS; CDR2 reads YYNGEE. DNA of the CDR3: TGTGCCAGCAGCGGACTAGCGGGGAGATACAATGAGCAGTTCTTC. Encoded protein: CASSGLAGRYNEQFF.

Note on this clonotype: A much larger clone is a single base away; this may be a read error. The chain links TRBV28 to TRBJ2-7, with 8 bases fitting TRBD1. Germline CDR1 and CDR2: MDHEN and SYDVKM. This CDR3 has 13 residues. J lost 1 base, V lost 8 bases, and 4 bases had no gene match. CDR3 DNA sequence: TGTGCCAGCGGACAGGGAGAGTCCTACGAGCAGTACTTC. Translating gives CASGQGESYEQYF.

The genes are TRBV20-1 and TRBJ2-5, with TRBD1 matching over 9 bases. The CDR3 runs to 17 residues. J was trimmed by 1 base and V by 1 base; bases with no gene match: 10. The germline V gene encodes CDR1 DFQATT and CDR2 SNEGSKA (reference sequence). CDR3 nucleotide sequence: TGCAGTGCTAGAGGGATCGGGGACAGGGCCCCCCAAGAGACCCAGTACTTC. Its protein is CSARGIGDRAPQETQYF.

The sample holds many counts of this clonotype. The chain joins TRBV7-2 to TRBJ2-1; the D gene is possibly TRBD1 (6 bases). This CDR3 region has 13 residues. The germline V and J ends were trimmed by 2 bases and 6 bases, with 8 bases remaining between them. The germline gives CDR1 SGHTA, CDR2 FQGNSA. The CDR3 spells CASSLTRGNEQFF. The CDR3 nucleotides are TGTGCCAGCAGCTTAACCAGGGGCAATGAGCAGTTCTTC.

J is TRBJ2-1 and V is TRBV6-6, with 11 bases aligning to TRBD2. Germline loops: CDR1 MNHNY, CDR2 SVGAGI (reference sequence). This CDR3 spans 17 amino acids. The V gene end was trimmed by 6 bases and the J gene end by 10 bases; junction bases not matched to a gene: 17. The CDR3 sequence is CASSSLAGGPISFEQFF. DNA of the CDR3: TGTGCCAGCAGCAGTTTAGCGGGAGGGCCCATATCTTTCGAGCAGTTCTTC.

This clonotype was seen ten or more times. DNA for the CDR3: TGTGCCAGCACTTACGGTCCAGGACAGGTAAACCCTTACAATGAGCAGTTCTTC. Amino acids: CASTYGPGQVNPYNEQFF. The genes are TRBV2 and TRBJ2-1; 7 nucleotides align to TRBD1. Germline V CDR1 and CDR2: SNHLY, FYNNEI. The CDR3 covers 18 residues. J gave up 4 bases and V 7 bases, and 19 bases lay outside the gene matches.

This clonotype was recorded at least ten times. The V call is TRBV3-1, the J call TRBJ1-6; D is possibly TRBD1 (5 bases). The CDR3 consists of 17 residues. The V gene's germline CDR1 is LGHDT and CDR2 YNNKEL (reference sequence). Trimming stripped 6 bases from V and 9 bases from J, with 24 bases between. CDR3 region: CASRLSWDPWSGSPLHF. The CDR3 DNA sequence: TGTGCCAGCAGACTATCCTGGGACCCCTGGAGCGGTTCACCCCTCCACTTT.

This clonotype was counted at least ten times. V usage is TRBV6-1 and J usage is TRBJ1-5; D is possibly TRBD1 (5 bases). CDR1 and CDR2 (germline): MNHNS, SASEGT. V was clipped by 5 bases and J by 3 bases, with 11 bases between them. The length of the CDR3 is 14 residues. CDR3 region: CASSYTGSNQPQHF. Written as DNA, the CDR3 is TGTGCCAGCAGTTATACAGGTTCCAATCAGCCCCAGCATTTT.